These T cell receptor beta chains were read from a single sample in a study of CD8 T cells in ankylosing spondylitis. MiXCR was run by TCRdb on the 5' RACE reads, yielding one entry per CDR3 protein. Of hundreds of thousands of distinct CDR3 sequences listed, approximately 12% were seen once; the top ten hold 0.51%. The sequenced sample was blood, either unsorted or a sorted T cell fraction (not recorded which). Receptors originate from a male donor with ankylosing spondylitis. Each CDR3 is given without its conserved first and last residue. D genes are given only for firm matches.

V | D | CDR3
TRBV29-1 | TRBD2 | SVWAGEETQY
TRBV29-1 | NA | SVLQGNLAF
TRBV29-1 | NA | SVHRALGTEAF
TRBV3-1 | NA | ASSQVGVSRDEQF
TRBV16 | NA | ASSQSFAYEQY
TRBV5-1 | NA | ASSLLTSRSGELF
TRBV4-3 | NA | ASSQDVLAYSGNTIY
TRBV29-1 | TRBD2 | SVVRGGEETQY
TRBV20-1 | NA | SARRQVQTGELF
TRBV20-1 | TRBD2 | SVRLAGFTDTQY
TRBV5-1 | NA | ASSLEWASSPLH
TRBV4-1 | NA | ASKPLQGSPGELF
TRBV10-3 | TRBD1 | AIETPGQGYYGYT
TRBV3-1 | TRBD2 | ASSQLAGGAKNIQY
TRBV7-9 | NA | ASSLAAKWRETQY
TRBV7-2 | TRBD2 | ASSSGLAGVVDTQY
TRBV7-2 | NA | ASSLRQSGNQPQH
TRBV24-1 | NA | ATSDPGNPTYNEQF
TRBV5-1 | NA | ASSPEGDYGYT
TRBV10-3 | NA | AISDGEKLF
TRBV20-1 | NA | SALGDEKLF
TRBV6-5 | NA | ASSYNPDRTNEQF
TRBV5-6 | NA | ASSFGGRIQETQY
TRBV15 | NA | ATSRDDLYQETQY
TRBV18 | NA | ASSPASGAYEQY
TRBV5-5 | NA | ASRMTGTGELF
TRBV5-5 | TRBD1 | ASSLDPQGDGEQY
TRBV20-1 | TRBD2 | SARDFVGRSDEQY
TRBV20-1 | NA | SARRPGDSPLH
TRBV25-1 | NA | ASSPLGTSNYGYT
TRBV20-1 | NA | SASPGPNTGELF
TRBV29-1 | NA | SVGLAFNNEQF
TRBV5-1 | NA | ASSLGTVQETQY
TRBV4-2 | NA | ASSQERGFGNSPLH
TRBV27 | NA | ASSLSRGGLNTEAF
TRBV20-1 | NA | SASQQAGWETQY
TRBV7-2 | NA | ASSPTPNTDTQY
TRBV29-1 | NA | SVGGHPSGNTEAF
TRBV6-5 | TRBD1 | ASSFRGQVEAF
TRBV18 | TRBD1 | ASSPIPGQLSGNTIY
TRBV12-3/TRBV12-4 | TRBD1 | ASTTSWQGAFSTEAF
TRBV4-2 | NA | ASSQGAVENNEQF
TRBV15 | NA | ATSRVRGLTSYNEQF
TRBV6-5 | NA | ASSYDWTVNTEAF
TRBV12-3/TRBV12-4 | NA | ASSSPGWATEAF
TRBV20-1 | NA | SALSRVSSTDTQY
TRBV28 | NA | ASSSFDYEQY